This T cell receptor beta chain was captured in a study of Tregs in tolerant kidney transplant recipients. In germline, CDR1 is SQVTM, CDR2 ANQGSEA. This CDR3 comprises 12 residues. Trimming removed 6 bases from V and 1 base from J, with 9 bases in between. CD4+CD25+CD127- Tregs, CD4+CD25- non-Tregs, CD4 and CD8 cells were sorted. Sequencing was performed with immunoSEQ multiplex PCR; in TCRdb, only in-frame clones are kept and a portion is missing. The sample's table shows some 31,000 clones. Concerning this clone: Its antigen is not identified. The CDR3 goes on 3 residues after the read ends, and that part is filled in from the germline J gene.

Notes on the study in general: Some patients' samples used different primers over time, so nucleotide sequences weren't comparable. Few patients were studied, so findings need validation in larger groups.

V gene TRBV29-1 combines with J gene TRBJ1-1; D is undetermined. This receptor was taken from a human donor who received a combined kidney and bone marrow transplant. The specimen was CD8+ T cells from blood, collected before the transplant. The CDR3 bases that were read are TGCAGCGTACAGACCGGGAACACTGAA. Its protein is CSVQTGNTE. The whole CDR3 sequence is CSVQTGNTEAFF.